These 7 T cell receptor beta chains came from one sample sequenced in a study of long-term antiretroviral therapy in people with HIV. The libraries were made with immunoSEQ v3.0 at survey level. Sequenced by immunoSEQ multiplex PCR; TCRdb stores in-frame clones only, minus some. The table lists around 21,000 clones, approximately 78% of them singletons, with 5% to 7% in the top ten. Sequenced here: unsorted PBMCs, sampled 0.2 years after starting antiretroviral therapy. All receptors derive from a woman in her 30s with HIV.

The gene calls are TRBV7-2 and TRBJ2-5, with D hard to call. The V gene lost 5 bases and the J gene lost 5 bases, with 6 bases spanning the gap. The V gene's germline CDR1 is SGHTA and CDR2 FQGNSA. The CDR3 covers 11 residues. As DNA, the CDR3 is TGTGCCAGCAGCCCGGCCGAGACCCAGTACTTC. This encodes CASSPAETQYF.

This clone was counted a few times. V usage is TRBV7-3 and J usage is TRBJ2-1; the D is unclear. The CDR3 sequence is 13 residues long. From germline, CDR1 is SGHTA and CDR2 FQGTGA. Trimming pared 5 bases from V and 9 bases from J, leaving 14 bases between. The CDR3 is CASSPRHVVEQFF. CDR3 sequence (DNA): TGTGCCAGCAGCCCCAGGCACGTCGTTGAGCAGTTCTTC.

This chain links TRBV6-1 with TRBJ1-5; no clear D gene. The germline gives CDR1 MNHNS, CDR2 SASEGT. V was trimmed by 7 bases and J by 0 bases, leaving 13 bases between them. The CDR3 is made up of 15 amino acids. The CDR3 sequence is CASKPSTLSNQPQHF. DNA of the CDR3: TGTGCCAGCAAACCGTCCACCCTTAGCAATCAGCCCCAGCATTTT.

This rearrangement joins TRBV10-3 to TRBJ1-2; TRBD1 matches at 7 bases. This CDR3 has 17 amino acids. Germline loops: CDR1 ENHRY, CDR2 SYGVKD. Losses at the gene ends were 6 bases for V and 0 bases for J; bases not matched to a gene: 13. CDR3 nucleotides: TGTGCCATCAGCGCAGGACAGGACCAACCAGCTAACTATGGCTACACCTTC. It translates to CAISAGQDQPANYGYTF.

V gene TRBV5-6 combines with J gene TRBJ1-2; D unclear. There are 15 residues in the CDR3. V was cut by 0 bases and J by 6 bases, with 15 bases left in between. Looked up from germline, CDR1 is SGHDT and CDR2 is YYEEEE. CDR3 region: CASSLGEGGIHGYTF. The CDR3, as DNA: TGTGCCAGCAGCTTGGGAGAGGGAGGGATCCATGGCTACACCTTC.

The DNA of the CDR3 is TGTGCCAGTAGGAGATCCACTAATGAAAAACTGTTTTTT. Protein product: CASRRSTNEKLFF. The genes are TRBV2 and TRBJ1-4; D is undetermined. Trimming removed 9 bases at V and 2 bases at J, with 10 bases between. Per the germline V gene, CDR1 is SNHLY and CDR2 is FYNNEI. The CDR3 runs 13 residues.

The rearrangement uses TRBV5-4 and TRBJ2-6, with TRBD2 as a possible D gene (6 bases). CDR1 and CDR2 from the germline V gene are SGHNT and YYREEE (reference sequence). The V end lost 4 bases, the J end lost 6 bases, and 17 bases lay between the germline ends. CDR3 length: 16 residues. The CDR3 bases are TGTGCCAGCAGCCCACGGTCACCGGGGGAGGCCAACGTCCTGACTTTC. This encodes CASSPRSPGEANVLTF. Full variable domain (missing parts from reference TRBV5-4 and TRBJ2-6): ETGVTQSPTHLIKTRGQQVTLRCSSQSGHNTVSWYQQALGQGPQFIFQYYREEENGRGNFPPRFSGLQFPNYSSELNVNALELDDSALYLCASSPRSPGEANVLTFGAGSRLTVL.